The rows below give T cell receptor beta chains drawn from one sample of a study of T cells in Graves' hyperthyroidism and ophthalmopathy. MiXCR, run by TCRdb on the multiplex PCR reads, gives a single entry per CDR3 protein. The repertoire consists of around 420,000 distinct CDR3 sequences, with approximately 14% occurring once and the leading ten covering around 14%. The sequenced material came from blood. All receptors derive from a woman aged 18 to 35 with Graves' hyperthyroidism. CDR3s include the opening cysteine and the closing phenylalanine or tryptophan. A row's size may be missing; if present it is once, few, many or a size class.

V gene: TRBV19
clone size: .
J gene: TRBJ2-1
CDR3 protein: CASSIVAGQGLLDEQFF

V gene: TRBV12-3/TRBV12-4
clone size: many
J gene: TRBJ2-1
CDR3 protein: CASSLSGARYNEQFF

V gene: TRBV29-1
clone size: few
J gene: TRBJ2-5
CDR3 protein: CSVEDDGHTQETQYF

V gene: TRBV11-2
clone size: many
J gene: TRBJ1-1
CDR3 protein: CASSLGRGEAFF

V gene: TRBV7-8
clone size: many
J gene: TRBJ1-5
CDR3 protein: CASSLAVLNPSNQPQHF

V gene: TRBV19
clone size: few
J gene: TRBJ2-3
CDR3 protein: CASSLQTSGNTDTQYF

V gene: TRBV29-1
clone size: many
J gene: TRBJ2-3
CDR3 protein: CSVLGDRAGSDTQYF

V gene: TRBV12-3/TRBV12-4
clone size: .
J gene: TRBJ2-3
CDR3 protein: CASSLAGQGFISTDTQYF

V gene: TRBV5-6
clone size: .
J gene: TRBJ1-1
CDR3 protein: CASRETFTEVNTEAFF

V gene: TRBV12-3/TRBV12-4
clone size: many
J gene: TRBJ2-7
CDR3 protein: CASSPRIGGATEQYF

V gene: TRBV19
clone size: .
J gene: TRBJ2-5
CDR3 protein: CASSIGRGETQYF

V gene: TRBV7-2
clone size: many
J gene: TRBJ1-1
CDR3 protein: CASSSTGLTNTEAFF

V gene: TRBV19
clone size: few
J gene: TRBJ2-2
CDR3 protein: CASSIWPGELFF

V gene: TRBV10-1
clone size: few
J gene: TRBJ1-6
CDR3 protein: CASSTGQGPSPLHF